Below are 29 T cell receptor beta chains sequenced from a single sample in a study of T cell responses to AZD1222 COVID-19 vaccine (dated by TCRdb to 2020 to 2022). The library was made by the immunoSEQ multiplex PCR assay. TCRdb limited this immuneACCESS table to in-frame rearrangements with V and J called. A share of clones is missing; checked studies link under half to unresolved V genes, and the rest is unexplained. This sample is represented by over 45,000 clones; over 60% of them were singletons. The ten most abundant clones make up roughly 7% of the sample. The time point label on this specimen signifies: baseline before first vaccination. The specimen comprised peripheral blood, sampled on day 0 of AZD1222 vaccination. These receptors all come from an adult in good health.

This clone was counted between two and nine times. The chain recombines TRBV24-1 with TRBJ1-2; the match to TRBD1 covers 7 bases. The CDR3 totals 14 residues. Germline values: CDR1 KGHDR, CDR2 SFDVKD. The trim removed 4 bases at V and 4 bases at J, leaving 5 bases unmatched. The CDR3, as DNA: TGTGCCACCAGTGACTCCCGACAGGGCTATGGCTACACCTTC. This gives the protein CATSDSRQGYGYTF.

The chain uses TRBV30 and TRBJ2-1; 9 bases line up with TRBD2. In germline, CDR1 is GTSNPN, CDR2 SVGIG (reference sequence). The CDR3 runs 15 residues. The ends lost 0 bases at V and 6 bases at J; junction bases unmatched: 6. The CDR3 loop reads CAWSVPSGGFNEQFF. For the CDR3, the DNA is TGTGCCTGGAGTGTACCCAGCGGGGGGTTCAATGAGCAGTTCTTC.

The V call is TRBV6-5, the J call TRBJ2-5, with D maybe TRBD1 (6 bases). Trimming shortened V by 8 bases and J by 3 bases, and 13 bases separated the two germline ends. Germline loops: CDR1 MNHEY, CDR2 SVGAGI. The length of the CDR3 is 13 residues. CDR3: CASLTGQKETQYF. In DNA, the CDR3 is TGTGCCAGCCTCACTGGACAGAAAGAGACCCAGTACTTC.

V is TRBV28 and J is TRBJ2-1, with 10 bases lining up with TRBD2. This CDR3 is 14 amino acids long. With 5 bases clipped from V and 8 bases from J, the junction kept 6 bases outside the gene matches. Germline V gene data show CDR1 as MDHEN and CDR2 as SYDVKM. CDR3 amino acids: CASSVQRGGYEQFF. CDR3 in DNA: TGTGCCAGCAGTGTCCAGCGGGGGGGCTATGAGCAGTTCTTC.

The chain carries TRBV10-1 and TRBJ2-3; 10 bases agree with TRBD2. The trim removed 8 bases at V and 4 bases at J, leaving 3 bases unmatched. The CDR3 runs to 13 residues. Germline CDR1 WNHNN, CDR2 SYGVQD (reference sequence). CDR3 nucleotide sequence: TGCGCCAGCGGGGGGACTAGCGCAGATACGCAGTATTTT. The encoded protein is CASGGTSADTQYF.

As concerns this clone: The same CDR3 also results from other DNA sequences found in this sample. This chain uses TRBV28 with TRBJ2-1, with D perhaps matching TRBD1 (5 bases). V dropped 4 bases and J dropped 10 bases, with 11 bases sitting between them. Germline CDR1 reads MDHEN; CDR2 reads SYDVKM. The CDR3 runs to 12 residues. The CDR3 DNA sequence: TGTGCCAGCAGTTCAGGGTCGATCGAGCAGTTCTTC. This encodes CASSSGSIEQFF.

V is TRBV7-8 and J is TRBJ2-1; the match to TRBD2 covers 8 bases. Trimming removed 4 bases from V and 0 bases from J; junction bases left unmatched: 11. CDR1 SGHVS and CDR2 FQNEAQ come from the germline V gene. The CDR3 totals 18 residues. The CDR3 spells CASSSTGTRGSSYNEQFF. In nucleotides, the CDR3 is TGTGCCAGCAGCTCGACCGGGACTAGGGGGAGCTCCTACAATGAGCAGTTCTTC.

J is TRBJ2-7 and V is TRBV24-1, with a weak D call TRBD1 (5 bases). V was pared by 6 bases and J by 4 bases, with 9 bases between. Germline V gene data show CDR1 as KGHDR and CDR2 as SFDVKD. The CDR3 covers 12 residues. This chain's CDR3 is CATSNRFYEQYF. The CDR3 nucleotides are TGTGCCACCAGTAACAGGTTTTACGAGCAGTACTTC.

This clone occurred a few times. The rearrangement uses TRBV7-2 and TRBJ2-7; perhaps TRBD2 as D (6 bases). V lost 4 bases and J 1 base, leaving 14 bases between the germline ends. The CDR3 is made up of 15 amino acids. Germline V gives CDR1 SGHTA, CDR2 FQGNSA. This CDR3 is CASSSLGTSSYEQYF. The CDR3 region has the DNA TGTGCCAGCAGCTCACTCGGGACTTCTTCCTACGAGCAGTACTTC.

The CDR3 region has the DNA TGTGCCAGCAGCTACCCTAGCGGGGGTCGTCAAGAGACCCAGTACTTC. Protein product: CASSYPSGGRQETQYF. The rearrangement uses TRBV7-9 and TRBJ2-5; TRBD2 aligns across 10 bases. The CDR3 consists of 16 residues. The V segment lost 4 bases and the J segment 2 bases; nucleotides outside the gene matches: 7. Germline loops: CDR1 SEHNR, CDR2 FQNEAQ (reference sequence). The variable domain in full, completed from reference TRBV7-9 and TRBJ2-5, reads DTGVSQNPRHKITKRGQNVTFRCDPISEHNRLYWYRQTLGQGPEFLTYFQNEAQLEKSRLLSDRFSAERPKGSFSTLEIQRTEQGDSAMYLCASSYPSGGRQETQYFGPGTRLLVL.

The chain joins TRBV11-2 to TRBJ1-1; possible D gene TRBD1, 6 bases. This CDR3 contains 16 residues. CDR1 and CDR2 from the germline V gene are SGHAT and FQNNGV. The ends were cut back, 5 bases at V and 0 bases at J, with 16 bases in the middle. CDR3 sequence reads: CASSPTDRLMNTEAFF. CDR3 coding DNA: TGTGCCAGCAGCCCAACGGACAGACTAATGAACACTGAAGCTTTCTTT.

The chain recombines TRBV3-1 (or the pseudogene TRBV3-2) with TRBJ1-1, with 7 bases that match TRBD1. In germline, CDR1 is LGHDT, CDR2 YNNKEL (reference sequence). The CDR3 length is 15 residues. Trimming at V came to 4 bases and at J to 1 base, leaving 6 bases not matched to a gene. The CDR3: CASSLRTGWNTEAFF. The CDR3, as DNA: TGTGCCAGCAGCCTCCGGACAGGTTGGAACACTGAAGCTTTCTTT.

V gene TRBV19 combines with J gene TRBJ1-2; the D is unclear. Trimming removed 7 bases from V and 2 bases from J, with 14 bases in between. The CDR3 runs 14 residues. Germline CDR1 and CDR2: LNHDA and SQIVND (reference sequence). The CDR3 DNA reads TGTGCCAGTAAGGCCGAAGATAGGAACTATGGCTACACCTTC. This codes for CASKAEDRNYGYTF.

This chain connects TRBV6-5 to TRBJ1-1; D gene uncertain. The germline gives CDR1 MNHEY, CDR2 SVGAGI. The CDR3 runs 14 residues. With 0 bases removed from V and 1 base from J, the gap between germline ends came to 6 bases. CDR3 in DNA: TGTGCCAGCAGTTACTCGGGCACGAACACTGAAGCTTTCTTT. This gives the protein CASSYSGTNTEAFF.

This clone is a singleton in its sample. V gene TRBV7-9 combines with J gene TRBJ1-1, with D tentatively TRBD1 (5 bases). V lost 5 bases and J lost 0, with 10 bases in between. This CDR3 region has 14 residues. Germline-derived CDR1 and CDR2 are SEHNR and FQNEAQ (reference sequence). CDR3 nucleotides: TGTGCCAGCAGCCCGGGACTTATGAACACTGAAGCTTTCTTT. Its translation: CASSPGLMNTEAFF. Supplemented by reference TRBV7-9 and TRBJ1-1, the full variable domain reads DTGVSQNPRHKITKRGQNVTFRCDPISEHNRLYWYRQTLGQGPEFLTYFQNEAQLEKSRLLSDRFSAERPKGSFSTLEIQRTEQGDSAMYLCASSPGLMNTEAFFGQGTRLTVV.

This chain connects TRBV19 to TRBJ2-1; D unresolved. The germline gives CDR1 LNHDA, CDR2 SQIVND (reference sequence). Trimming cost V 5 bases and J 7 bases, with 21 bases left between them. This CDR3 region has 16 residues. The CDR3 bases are TGTGCCAGTAGTGCCCCCTGGTCCGATGCCCGGAATGAGCAGTTCTTC. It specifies CASSAPWSDARNEQFF.

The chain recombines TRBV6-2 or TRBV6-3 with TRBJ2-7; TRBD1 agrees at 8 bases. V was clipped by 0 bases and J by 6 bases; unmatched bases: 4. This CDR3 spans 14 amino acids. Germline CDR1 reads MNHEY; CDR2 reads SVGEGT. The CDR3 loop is CASSYSGQGAEQYV. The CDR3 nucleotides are TGTGCCAGCAGTTACTCAGGACAGGGCGCCGAGCAGTACGTC.

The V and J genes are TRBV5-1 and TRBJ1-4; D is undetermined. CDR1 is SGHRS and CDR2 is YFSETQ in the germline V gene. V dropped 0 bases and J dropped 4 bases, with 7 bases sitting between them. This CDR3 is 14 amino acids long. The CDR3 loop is CASSLASLNEKLFF. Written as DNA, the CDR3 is TGCGCCAGCAGCTTGGCCAGTCTTAATGAAAAACTGTTTTTT.

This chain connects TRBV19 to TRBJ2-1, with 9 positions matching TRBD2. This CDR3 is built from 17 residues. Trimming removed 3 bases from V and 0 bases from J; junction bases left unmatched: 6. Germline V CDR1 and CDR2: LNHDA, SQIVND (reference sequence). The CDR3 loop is CASSIPSGASSYNEQFF. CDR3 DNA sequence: TGTGCCAGTAGTATCCCTAGCGGGGCGAGCTCCTACAATGAGCAGTTCTTC.

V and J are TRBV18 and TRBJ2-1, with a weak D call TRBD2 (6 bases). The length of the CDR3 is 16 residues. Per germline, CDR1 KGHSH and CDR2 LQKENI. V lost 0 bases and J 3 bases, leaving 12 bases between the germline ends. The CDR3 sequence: CASSPPSSGLYNEQFF. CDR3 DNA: TGTGCCAGCTCACCACCGAGCAGCGGGCTCTACAATGAGCAGTTCTTC.

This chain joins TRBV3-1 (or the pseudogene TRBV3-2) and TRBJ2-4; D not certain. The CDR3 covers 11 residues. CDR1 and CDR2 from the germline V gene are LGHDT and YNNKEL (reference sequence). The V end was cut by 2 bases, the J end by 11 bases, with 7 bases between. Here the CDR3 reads CASSQSGLQYF. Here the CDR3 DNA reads TGTGCCAGCAGCCAATCAGGACTTCAGTACTTC.

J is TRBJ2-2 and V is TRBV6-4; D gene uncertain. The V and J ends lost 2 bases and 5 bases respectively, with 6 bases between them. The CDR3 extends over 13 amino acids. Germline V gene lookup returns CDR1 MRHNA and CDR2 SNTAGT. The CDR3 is CASSDLNTGELFF. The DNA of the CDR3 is TGTGCCAGCAGTGACCTTAATACCGGGGAGCTGTTTTTT.

The CDR3 reads CASSARWETQYF. CDR3 nucleotides: TGTGCCAGCAGTGCCCGATGGGAGACCCAGTACTTC. This chain connects TRBV12-3 or TRBV12-4 to TRBJ2-5; D is uncertain. This CDR3 spans 12 amino acids. Trimming left V 5 bases short and J 5 bases short, with 9 bases between.

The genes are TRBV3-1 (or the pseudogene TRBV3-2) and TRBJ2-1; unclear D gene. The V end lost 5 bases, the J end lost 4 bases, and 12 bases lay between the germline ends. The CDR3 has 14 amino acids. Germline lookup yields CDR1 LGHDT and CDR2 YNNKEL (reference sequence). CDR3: CASSAWEFYNEQFF. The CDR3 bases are TGTGCCAGCAGCGCCTGGGAATTTTACAATGAGCAGTTCTTC.

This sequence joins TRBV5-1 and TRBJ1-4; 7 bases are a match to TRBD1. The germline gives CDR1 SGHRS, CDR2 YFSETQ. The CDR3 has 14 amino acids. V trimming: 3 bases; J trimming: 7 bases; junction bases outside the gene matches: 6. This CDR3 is CASSSTGVGEKLFF. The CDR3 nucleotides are TGCGCCAGCAGCTCTACAGGGGTTGGTGAAAAACTGTTTTTT.

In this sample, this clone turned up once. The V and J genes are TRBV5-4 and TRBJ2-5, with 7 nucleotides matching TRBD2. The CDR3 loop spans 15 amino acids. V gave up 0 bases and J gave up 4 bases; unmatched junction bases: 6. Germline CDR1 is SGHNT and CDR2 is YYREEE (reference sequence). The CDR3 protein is CASSLDGGRGETQYF. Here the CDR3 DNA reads TGTGCCAGCAGCTTGGACGGCGGGAGAGGAGAGACCCAGTACTTC.

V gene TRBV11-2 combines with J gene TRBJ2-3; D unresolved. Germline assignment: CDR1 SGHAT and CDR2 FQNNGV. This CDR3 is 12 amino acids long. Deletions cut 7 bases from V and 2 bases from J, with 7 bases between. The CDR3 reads CASTPNTDTQYF. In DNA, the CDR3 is TGTGCCAGCACCCCAAACACAGATACGCAGTATTTT.

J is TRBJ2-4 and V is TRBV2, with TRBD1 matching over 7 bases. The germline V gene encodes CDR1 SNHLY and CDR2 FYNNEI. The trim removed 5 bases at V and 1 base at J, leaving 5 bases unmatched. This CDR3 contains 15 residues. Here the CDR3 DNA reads TGTGCCAGCAGTCCCTCGACAGGGGCCAAAAACATTCAGTACTTC. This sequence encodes CASSPSTGAKNIQYF.

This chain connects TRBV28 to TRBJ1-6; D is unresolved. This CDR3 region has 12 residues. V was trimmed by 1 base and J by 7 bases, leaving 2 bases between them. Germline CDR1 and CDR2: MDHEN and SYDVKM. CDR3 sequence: CASSLLNSPLHF. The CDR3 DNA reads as TGTGCCAGCAGTTTATTAAATTCACCCCTCCACTTT.